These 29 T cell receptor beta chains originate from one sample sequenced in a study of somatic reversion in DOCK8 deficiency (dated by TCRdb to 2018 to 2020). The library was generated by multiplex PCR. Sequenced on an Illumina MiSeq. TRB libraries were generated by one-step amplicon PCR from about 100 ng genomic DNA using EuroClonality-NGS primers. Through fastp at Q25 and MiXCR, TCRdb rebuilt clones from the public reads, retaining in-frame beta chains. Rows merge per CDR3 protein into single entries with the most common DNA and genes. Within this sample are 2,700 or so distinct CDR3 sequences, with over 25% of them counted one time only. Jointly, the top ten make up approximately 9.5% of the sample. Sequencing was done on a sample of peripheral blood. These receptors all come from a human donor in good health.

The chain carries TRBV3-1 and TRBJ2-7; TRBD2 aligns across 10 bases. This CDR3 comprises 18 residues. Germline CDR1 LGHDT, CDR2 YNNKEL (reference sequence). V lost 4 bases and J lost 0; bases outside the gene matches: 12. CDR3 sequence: CASSPRGAGGISSYEQYF. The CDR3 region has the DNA TGTGCCAGCAGCCCCCGAGGAGCGGGAGGGATTAGCTCCTACGAGCAGTACTTC.

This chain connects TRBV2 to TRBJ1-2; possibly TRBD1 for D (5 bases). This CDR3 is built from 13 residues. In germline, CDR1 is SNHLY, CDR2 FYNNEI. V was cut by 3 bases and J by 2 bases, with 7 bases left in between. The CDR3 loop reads CASSDNRNYGYTF. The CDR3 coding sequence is TGTGCCAGCAGTGACAACAGGAACTATGGCTACACCTTC.

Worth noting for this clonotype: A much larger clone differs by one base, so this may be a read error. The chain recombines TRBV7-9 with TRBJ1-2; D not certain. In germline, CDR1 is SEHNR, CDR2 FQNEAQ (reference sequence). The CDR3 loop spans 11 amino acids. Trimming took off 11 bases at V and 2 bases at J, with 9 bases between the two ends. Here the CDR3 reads CAGTQNYGYTF. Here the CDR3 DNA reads TGTGCCGGTACACAAAACTATGGCTACACCTTC.

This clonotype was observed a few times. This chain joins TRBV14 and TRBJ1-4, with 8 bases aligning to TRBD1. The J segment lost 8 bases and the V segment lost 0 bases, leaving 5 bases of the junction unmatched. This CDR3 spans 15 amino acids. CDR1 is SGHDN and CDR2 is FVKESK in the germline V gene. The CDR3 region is CASSQETGEWEKLFF. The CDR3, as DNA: TGTGCCAGCAGCCAAGAGACAGGGGAATGGGAAAAACTGTTTTTT.

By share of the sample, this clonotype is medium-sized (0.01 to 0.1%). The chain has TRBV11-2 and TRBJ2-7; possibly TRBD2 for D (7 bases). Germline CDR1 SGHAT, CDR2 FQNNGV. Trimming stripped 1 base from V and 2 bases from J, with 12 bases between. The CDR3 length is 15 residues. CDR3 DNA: TGTGCCAGCAGCTTAGGTGGGGGGGCCACCTACGAGCAGTACTTC. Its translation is CASSLGGGATYEQYF.

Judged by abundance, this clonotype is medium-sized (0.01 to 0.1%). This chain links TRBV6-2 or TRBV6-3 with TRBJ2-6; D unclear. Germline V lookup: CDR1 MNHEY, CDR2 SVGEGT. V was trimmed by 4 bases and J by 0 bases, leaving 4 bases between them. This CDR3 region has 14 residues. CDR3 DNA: TGTGCCAGCAGTTTTCGCTCTGGGGCCAACGTCCTGACTTTC. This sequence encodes CASSFRSGANVLTF.

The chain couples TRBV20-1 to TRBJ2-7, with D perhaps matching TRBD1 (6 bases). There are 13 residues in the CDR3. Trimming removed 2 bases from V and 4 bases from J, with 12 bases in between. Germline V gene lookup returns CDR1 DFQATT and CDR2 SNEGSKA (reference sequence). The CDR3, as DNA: TGCAGTGCTAGACAGGGGCTGGAATACGAGCAGTACTTC. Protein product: CSARQGLEYEQYF.

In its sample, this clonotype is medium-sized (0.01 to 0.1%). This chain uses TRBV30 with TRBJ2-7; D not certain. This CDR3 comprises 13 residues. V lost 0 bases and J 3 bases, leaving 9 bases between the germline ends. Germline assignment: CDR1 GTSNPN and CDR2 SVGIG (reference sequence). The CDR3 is CAWSVGYGYEQYF. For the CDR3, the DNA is TGTGCCTGGAGTGTAGGGTATGGCTACGAGCAGTACTTC. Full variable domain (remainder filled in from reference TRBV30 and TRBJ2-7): SQTIHQWPATLVQPVGSPLSLECTVEGTSNPNLYWYRQAAGRGLQLLFYSVGIGQISSEVPQNLSASRPQDRQFILSSKKLLLSDSGFYLCAWSVGYGYEQYFGPGTRLTVT.

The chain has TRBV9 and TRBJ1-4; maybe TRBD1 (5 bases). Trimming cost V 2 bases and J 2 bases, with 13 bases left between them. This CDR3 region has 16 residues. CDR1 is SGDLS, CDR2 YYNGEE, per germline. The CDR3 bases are TGTGCCAGCAGCGTGTCCCAGGGATGGACTAATGAAAAACTGTTTTTT. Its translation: CASSVSQGWTNEKLFF.

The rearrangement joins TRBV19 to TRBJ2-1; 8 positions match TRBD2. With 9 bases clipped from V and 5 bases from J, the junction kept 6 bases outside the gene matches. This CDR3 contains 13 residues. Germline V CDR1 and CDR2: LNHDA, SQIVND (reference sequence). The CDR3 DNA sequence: TGTGCCAGCGGACTAGCAGATCACAATGAGCAGTTCTTC. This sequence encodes CASGLADHNEQFF. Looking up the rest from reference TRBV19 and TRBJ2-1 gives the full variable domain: DGGITQSPKYLFRKEGQNVTLSCEQNLNHDAMYWYRQDPGQGLRLIYYSQIVNDFQKGDIAEGYSVSREKKESFPLTVTSAQKNPTAFYLCASGLADHNEQFFGPGTRLTVL.

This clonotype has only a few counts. The CDR3 is CASSLAKGYEQYF. DNA for the CDR3: TGTGCCAGCAGCTTGGCCAAAGGGTACGAGCAGTACTTC. The rearrangement links TRBV5-4 to TRBJ2-7, with unresolved D. V was trimmed by 0 bases and J by 4 bases, leaving 8 bases between them. This CDR3 has 13 residues. Germline loops: CDR1 SGHNT, CDR2 YYREEE (reference sequence).

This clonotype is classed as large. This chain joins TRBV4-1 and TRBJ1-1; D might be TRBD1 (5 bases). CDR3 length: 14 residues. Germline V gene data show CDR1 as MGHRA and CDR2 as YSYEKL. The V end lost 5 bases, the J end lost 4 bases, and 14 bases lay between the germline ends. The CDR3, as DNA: TGCGCCAGCAGCGGTTATGGGGCCGCCACTGAAGCTTTCTTT. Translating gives CASSGYGAATEAFF.

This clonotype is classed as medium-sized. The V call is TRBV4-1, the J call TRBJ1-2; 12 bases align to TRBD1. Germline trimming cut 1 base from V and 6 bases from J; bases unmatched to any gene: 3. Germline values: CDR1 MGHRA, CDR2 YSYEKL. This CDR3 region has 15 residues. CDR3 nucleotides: TGCGCCAGCAGCCAAGGGGGACAGGGGGCTGATGGCTACACCTTC. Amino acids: CASSQGGQGADGYTF.

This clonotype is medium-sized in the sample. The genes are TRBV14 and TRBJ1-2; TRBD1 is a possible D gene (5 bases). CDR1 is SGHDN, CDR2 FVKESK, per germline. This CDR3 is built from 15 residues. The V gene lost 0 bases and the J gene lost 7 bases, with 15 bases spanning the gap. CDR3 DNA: TGTGCCAGCAGCCAAGAGTCCGGGACCGGGGCTGGCTACACCTTC. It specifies CASSQESGTGAGYTF.

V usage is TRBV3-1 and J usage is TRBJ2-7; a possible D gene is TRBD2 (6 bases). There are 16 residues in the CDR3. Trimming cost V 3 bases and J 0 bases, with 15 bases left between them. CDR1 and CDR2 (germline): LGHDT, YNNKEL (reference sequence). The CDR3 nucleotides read TGTGCCAGCAGCCACCCAGGCGGGGCCTCCTCCTACGAGCAGTACTTC. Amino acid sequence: CASSHPGGASSYEQYF.

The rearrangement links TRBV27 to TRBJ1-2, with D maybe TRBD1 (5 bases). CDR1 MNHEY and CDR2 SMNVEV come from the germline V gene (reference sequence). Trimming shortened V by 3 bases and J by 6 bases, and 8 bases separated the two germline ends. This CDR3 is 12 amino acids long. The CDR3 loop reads CASSFGGDGYTF. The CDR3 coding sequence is TGTGCCAGCAGTTTTGGAGGGGATGGCTACACCTTC.

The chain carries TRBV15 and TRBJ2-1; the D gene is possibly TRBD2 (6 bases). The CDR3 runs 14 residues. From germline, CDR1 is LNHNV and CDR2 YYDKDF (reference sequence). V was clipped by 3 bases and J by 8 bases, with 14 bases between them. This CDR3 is CATSRQRTSHEQFF. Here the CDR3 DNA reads TGTGCCACCAGCAGGCAAAGAACTAGCCATGAGCAGTTCTTC.

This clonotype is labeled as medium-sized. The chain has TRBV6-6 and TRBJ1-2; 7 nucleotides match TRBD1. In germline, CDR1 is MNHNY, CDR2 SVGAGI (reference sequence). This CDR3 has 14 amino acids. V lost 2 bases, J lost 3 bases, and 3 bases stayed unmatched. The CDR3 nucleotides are TGTGCCAGCAGTTACCCCGGACAGGACTATGGCTACACCTTC. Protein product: CASSYPGQDYGYTF.

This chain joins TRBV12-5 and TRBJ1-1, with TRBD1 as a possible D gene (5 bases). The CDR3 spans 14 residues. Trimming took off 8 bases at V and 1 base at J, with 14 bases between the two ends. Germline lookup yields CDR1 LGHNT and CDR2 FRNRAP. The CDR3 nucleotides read TGTGCTAGTAGTCCACTTCAGGGGAACACTGAAGCTTTCTTT. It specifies CASSPLQGNTEAFF.

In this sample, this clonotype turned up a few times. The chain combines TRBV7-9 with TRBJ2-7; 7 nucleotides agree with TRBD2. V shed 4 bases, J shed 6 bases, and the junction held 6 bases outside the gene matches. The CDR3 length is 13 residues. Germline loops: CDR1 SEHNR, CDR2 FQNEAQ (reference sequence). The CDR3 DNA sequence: TGTGCCAGCAGCTCGGGCGGGGGTCGCGAGCAGTACTTC. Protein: CASSSGGGREQYF. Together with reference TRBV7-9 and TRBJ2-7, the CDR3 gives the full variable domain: DTGVSQNPRHKITKRGQNVTFRCDPISEHNRLYWYRQTLGQGPEFLTYFQNEAQLEKSRLLSDRFSAERPKGSFSTLEIQRTEQGDSAMYLCASSSGGGREQYFGPGTRLTVT.

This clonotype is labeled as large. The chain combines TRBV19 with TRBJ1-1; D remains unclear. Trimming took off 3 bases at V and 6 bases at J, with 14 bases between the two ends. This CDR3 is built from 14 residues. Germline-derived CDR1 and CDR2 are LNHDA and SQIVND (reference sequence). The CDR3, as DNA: TGTGCCAGTAGTATGAGACCGACAAAGGCTGAAGCTTTCTTT. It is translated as CASSMRPTKAEAFF.

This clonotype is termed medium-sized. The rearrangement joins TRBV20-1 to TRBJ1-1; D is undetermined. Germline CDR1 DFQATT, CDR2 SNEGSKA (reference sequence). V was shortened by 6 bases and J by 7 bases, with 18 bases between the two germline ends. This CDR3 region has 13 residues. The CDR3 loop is CSAPPPWAGEAFF. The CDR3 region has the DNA TGCAGTGCCCCGCCGCCTTGGGCCGGTGAAGCTTTCTTT.

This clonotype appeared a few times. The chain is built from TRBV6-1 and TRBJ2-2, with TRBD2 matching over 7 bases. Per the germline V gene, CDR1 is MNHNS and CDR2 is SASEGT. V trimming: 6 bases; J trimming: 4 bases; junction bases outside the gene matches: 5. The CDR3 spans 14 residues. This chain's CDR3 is CASRAGDLTGELFF. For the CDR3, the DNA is TGTGCCAGCAGGGCGGGAGACCTCACCGGGGAGCTGTTTTTT.

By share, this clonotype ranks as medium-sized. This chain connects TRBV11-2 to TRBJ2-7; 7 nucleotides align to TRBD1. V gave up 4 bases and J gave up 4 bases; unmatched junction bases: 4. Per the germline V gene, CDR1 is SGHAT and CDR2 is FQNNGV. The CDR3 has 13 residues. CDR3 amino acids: CASSSNRGYEQYF. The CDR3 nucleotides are TGTGCCAGCAGCTCGAACAGGGGTTACGAGCAGTACTTC.

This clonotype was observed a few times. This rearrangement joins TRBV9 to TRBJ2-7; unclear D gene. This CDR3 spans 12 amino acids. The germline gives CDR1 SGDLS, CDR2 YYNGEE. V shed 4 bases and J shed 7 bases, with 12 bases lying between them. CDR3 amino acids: CASSSSPDEQYF. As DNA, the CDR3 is TGTGCCAGCAGCTCCTCCCCGGATGAGCAGTACTTC. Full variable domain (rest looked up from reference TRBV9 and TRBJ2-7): DSGVTQTPKHLITATGQRVTLRCSPRSGDLSVYWYQQSLDQGLQFLIQYYNGEERAKGNILERFSAQQFPDLHSELNLSSLELGDSALYFCASSSSPDEQYFGPGTRLTVT.

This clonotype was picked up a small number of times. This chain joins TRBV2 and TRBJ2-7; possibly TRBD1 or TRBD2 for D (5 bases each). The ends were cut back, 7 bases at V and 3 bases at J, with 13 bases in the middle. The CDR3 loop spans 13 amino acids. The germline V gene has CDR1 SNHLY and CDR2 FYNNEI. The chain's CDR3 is CASTRDPYYEQYF. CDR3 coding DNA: TGTGCCAGCACCCGGGACCCATACTACGAGCAGTACTTC.

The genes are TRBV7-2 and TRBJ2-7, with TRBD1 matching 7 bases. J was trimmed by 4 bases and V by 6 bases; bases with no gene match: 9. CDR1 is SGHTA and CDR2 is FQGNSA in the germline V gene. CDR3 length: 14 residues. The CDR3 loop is CASSHEGAGYEQYF. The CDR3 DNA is TGTGCCAGCAGTCATGAGGGGGCCGGGTACGAGCAGTACTTC.

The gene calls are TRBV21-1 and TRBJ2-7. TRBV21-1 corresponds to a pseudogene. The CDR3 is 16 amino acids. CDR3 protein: CASPEKRTVSGYEQYF. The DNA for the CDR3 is TGTGCCAGCCCCGAAAAAAGAACGGTATCTGGCTACGAGCAGTACTTC.

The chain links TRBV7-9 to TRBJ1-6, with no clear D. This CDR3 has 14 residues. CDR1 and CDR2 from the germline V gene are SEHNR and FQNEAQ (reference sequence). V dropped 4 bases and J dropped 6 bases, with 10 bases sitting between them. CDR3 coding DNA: TGTGCCAGCAGCTCCGGTGGACCTAATTCACCCCTCCACTTT. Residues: CASSSGGPNSPLHF.